These T cell receptor beta chains were read from a single sample in a study of CD8 T cells in ankylosing spondylitis. TCRdb reprocessed the 5' RACE reads via MiXCR and lists one record per CDR3 protein. The sample contains around 130,000 distinct CDR3 sequences, roughly 18% of which appear only once. Sequences were obtained from blood, either unsorted or a sorted T cell fraction (not recorded which). The receptors come from a male donor with ankylosing spondylitis. CDR3s include the opening cysteine and the closing phenylalanine or tryptophan. Expanded clones get a size class; other rows say once, few or many, or leave the size out.

v_gene	abundance	j_gene	CDR3aa
TRBV4-3	few	TRBJ1-1	CASSPRVRTNTEAFF
TRBV7-9	few	TRBJ2-1	CASSWGQYNEQFF
TRBV27	.	TRBJ1-6	CASSLGDTNSPLHF
TRBV6-2/TRBV6-3	.	TRBJ2-7	CASSYTGEQYF
TRBV4-2	few	TRBJ1-5	CASSQHRESNQPQHF
TRBV2	.	TRBJ2-1	CASSGVGSYNEQFF
TRBV4-3	.	TRBJ2-3	CASSHGLAEPTDTQYF
TRBV12-3/TRBV12-4	many	TRBJ2-5	CASSPSSETQYF
TRBV29-1	.	TRBJ1-2	CSATVPDRSGYTF
TRBV5-1	few	TRBJ1-4	CASSLDGQGGDEKLFF
TRBV27	few	TRBJ2-7	CASNAGYEQYF
TRBV4-3	.	TRBJ2-5	CASSQDPGGLAAPQETQYF
TRBV5-5	.	TRBJ2-1	CASSLVQGNNEQFF
TRBV27	few	TRBJ2-3	CASSPYWYRGSDTQYF